This TCR beta chain was captured in a study of graft-versus-host responses after intestinal transplantation. Study context: Multivisceral, liver-intestinal, or isolated intestinal transplants were performed in recipients. Anti-thymocyte globulin served as induction for all recipients, who then took tacrolimus and steroids for three to four years.

The CDR3 runs to 14 residues. Germline CDR1 and CDR2: MGHRA and YSYEKL. Trimming cost V 0 bases and J 8 bases, with 13 bases left between them. Notes on the study in general: Those patients showing graft-donor T cell macrochimerism displayed high graft-versus-host to host-versus-graft clonal ratios in allografts. Early after transplant, HvG clones declined as circulating GvH clones peaked.

Sequencing used immunoSEQ multiplex PCR; TCRdb keeps in-frame clones, though not all of them. The data show some 88,000 clones, about 92% seen once. Comment on this clone: Its cognate antigen is unknown.

The source of this sequence is a human donor who received an intestinal transplant. The specimen comprised unstimulated CD8+ T cells sorted from spleen or lymph node cells, sampled before intestinal transplant. This chain joins TRBV4-1 and TRBJ1-2; D gene uncertain. The CDR3: CASSQDSGSVGYTF. The CDR3, as DNA: TGCGCCAGCAGCCAAGATTCAGGTTCGGTCGGCTACACCTTC.